A single sample is the source of the 8 T cell receptor beta chains below, sequenced in a study of blood T cell repertoires in COVID-19. The assay was immunoSEQ multiplex PCR, and TCRdb's table has in-frame clones only and misses some. The sample records roughly 200,000 clones, approximately 86% being singletons. Input material: PBMCs or T cells enriched from blood (not recorded which). The receptors were gathered from a woman aged 55 to 70 with acute COVID-19.

This chain joins TRBV7-2 and TRBJ2-7, with unresolved D. The germline V and J ends were trimmed by 4 bases and 6 bases, with 16 bases remaining between them. Germline loops: CDR1 SGHTA, CDR2 FQGNSA. This CDR3 spans 14 amino acids. In DNA form, the CDR3 reads TGTGCCAGCAGCTCCCAACCGCTCCCTAGCGAGCAGTACGTC. Translated: CASSSQPLPSEQYV.

The rearrangement links TRBV6-5 to TRBJ1-2; D is unclear. Germline loops: CDR1 MNHEY, CDR2 SVGAGI. This CDR3 is 16 amino acids long. The V end was cut by 0 bases, the J end by 4 bases, with 15 bases between. The CDR3 DNA follows: TGTGCCAGCAGTTACTCCCTAAACCTACTTGGCTATGGCTACACCTTC. This gives the protein CASSYSLNLLGYGYTF.

This sequence joins TRBV5-3 and TRBJ1-2; D is ambiguous. TRBV5-3 is identified as an open reading frame with a role that is uncertain. The germline V and J ends were trimmed by 0 bases and 7 bases, with 10 bases remaining between them. There are 13 residues in the CDR3. CDR3 sequence (DNA): TGTGCCAGAAGCTTGGAGCGGTCAAGTGGCTACACCTTC. Its translation is CARSLERSSGYTF.

The V gene is TRBV29-1, the J gene TRBJ2-3; 7 positions agree with TRBD1. Germline values: CDR1 SQVTM, CDR2 ANQGSEA. The V gene end was trimmed by 5 bases and the J gene end by 7 bases; junction bases not matched to a gene: 15. This CDR3 has 15 amino acids. This CDR3 is CSVSPGDRAGNTQYF. The CDR3 DNA reads TGCAGCGTTAGTCCCGGCGACAGGGCCGGGAATACGCAGTATTTT.

The rearrangement uses TRBV28 and TRBJ1-2, with a possible D match to TRBD1 (5 bases). Germline V gives CDR1 MDHEN, CDR2 SYDVKM. The CDR3 runs 12 residues. Trimming pared 2 bases from V and 9 bases from J, leaving 10 bases between. DNA for the CDR3: TGTGCCAGCAGTTTAAACAGGTTCAGCTACACCTTC. It codes for CASSLNRFSYTF.

Only a few counts were recorded for this clone. This sequence joins TRBV18 and TRBJ2-2; the D gene is possibly TRBD2 (7 bases). Between the trimmed V and J ends, which lost 3 bases and 6 bases, there was a span of 20 bases. CDR1 KGHSH and CDR2 LQKENI come from the germline V gene. The CDR3 runs 17 residues. CDR3 sequence (DNA): TGTGCCAGCTCACCGTATTGGCGGGGGCCCTTCCCCGGGGAGCTGTTTTTT. This sequence encodes CASSPYWRGPFPGELFF.

The V and J genes are TRBV9 and TRBJ2-1, with 9 bases matching TRBD2. The V and J ends lost 3 bases and 2 bases, in that order; junction bases with no gene match: 3. In germline, CDR1 is SGDLS, CDR2 YYNGEE. The CDR3 is 15 amino acids. The CDR3 DNA reads TGTGCCAGCAGCGAGGTAGCGGGAGCCTACAATGAGCAGTTCTTC. Translation gives CASSEVAGAYNEQFF.

This rearrangement joins TRBV5-1 to TRBJ2-4, with a weak D call TRBD2 (6 bases). The CDR3 loop spans 16 amino acids. Trimming stripped 0 bases from V and 8 bases from J, with 18 bases between. The germline CDR1 and CDR2 sequences are SGHRS and YFSETQ. For the CDR3, the DNA is TGCGCCAGCAGCTTGGGGCGGGACCCCCCTCGGGACATTCAGTACTTC. This encodes CASSLGRDPPRDIQYF.